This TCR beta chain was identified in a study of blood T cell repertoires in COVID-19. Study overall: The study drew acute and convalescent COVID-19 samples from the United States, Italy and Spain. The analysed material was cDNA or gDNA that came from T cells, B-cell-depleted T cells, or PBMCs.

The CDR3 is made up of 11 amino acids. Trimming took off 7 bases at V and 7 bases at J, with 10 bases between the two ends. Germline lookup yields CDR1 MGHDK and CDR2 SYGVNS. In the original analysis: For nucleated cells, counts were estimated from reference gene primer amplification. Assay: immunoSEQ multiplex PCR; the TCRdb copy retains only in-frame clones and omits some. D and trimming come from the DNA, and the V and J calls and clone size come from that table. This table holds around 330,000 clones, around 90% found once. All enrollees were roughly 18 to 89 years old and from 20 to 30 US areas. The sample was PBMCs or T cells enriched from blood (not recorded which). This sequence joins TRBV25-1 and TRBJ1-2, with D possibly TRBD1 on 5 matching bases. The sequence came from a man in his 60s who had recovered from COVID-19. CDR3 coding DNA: TGTGCCAGCATGGGGCCGTCTGGCTACACCTTC. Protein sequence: CASMGPSGYTF.